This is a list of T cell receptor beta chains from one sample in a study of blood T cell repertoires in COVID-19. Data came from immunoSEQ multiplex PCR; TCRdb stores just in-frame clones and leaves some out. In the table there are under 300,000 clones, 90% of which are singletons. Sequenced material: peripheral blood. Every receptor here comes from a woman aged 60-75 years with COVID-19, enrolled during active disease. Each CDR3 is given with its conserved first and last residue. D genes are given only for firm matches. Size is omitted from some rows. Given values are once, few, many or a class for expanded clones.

DNA: TGTGCCAGTACAAGGGGAGGGTACACTGAAGCTTTCTTT
CDR3: CASTRGGYTEAFF
D: -
V: TRBV25-1
size: -
J: TRBJ1-1

DNA: TGCGCCAGCAGCTTATCGACAGGGGGGTCTGGAAACACCATATATTTT
CDR3: CASSLSTGGSGNTIYF
D: TRBD1
V: TRBV5-1
size: -
J: TRBJ1-3

DNA: TGTGCCAGCTCACCCCTTCGAGGACTGGGAGTTCAGCCCCAGCATTTT
CDR3: CASSPLRGLGVQPQHF
D: -
V: TRBV18
size: -
J: TRBJ1-5

DNA: TGCGCCAGCAGCTTTGGGGACAGGGGGTTATCGGGCGAGCAGTACTTC
CDR3: CASSFGDRGLSGEQYF
D: TRBD1
V: TRBV5-1
size: -
J: TRBJ2-7

DNA: TGTGCCAGCAGTATGTCCGGCTACAATGAGCAGTTCTTC
CDR3: CASSMSGYNEQFF
D: -
V: TRBV6-2/TRBV6-3
size: -
J: TRBJ2-1

DNA: TGTGCCAGCAGCTTGTCAGGGGCTTTTGAAAGCATTCAGTACTTC
CDR3: CASSLSGAFESIQYF
D: -
V: TRBV2
size: -
J: TRBJ2-4

DNA: TGCGCCAGCAGCCAAAGGGGGTTAAACACCGGGGAGCTGTTTTTT
CDR3: CASSQRGLNTGELFF
D: -
V: TRBV4-1
size: -
J: TRBJ2-2

DNA: TGTGCCAGCAGCTTACTTAACCCAGGCAATCAGCCCCAGCATTTT
CDR3: CASSLLNPGNQPQHF
D: -
V: TRBV7-8
size: -
J: TRBJ1-5

DNA: TGTGCCAGTAGTAATAACCCGGGGGGGCCGTACAATGAGCAGTTCTTC
CDR3: CASSNNPGGPYNEQFF
D: TRBD2
V: TRBV19
size: -
J: TRBJ2-1

DNA: TGTGCCACCAGCTTGACTCGAGGGTATAATTCACCCCTCCACTTT
CDR3: CATSLTRGYNSPLHF
D: -
V: TRBV15
size: -
J: TRBJ1-6

DNA: TGTGCCAGCAGCTCACTAGCGGGGGGCCAAGAGACCCAGTACTTC
CDR3: CASSSLAGGQETQYF
D: TRBD2
V: TRBV5-4
size: -
J: TRBJ2-5

DNA: TGCGCCAGCAGCCAAGGTGCCGGGACAGGGGGCCACTATGGCTACACCTTC
CDR3: CASSQGAGTGGHYGYTF
D: TRBD1
V: TRBV4-1
size: -
J: TRBJ1-2

DNA: TGTGCCACAACACCGATGGGGCCAAACACTGAAGCTTTCTTT
CDR3: CATTPMGPNTEAFF
D: -
V: TRBV19
size: -
J: TRBJ1-1

DNA: TGTGCCAGCAGCTTAGAATCGCGGGGGGGTTTCGACGAGCAGTACTTC
CDR3: CASSLESRGGFDEQYF
D: TRBD2
V: TRBV7-2
size: -
J: TRBJ2-7

DNA: TGTGCCAGCGGACGACAGGGGTCCATCGTATATGGCTACACCTTC
CDR3: CASGRQGSIVYGYTF
D: TRBD1
V: TRBV5-4
size: -
J: TRBJ1-2

DNA: TGTGCCAGCAGCCAACTCAGCGGGGGGATCAGCTCCTACGAGCAGTACTTC
CDR3: CASSQLSGGISSYEQYF
D: TRBD2
V: TRBV3-1/TRBV3-2
size: -
J: TRBJ2-7

DNA: TGTGCCAGCAGGCGGGGGGGAAGAGGGGAGCTGTTTTTT
CDR3: CASRRGGRGELFF
D: TRBD2
V: TRBV11-1
size: -
J: TRBJ2-2

DNA: TGTGCCAGCAGCGTAGACAGGGACAGTTCACCCCTCCACTTT
CDR3: CASSVDRDSSPLHF
D: TRBD1
V: TRBV9
size: few
J: TRBJ1-6

DNA: TGTGCCACCGTACAGGGGCGTGTGGATAATTCACCCCTCCACTTT
CDR3: CATVQGRVDNSPLHF
D: TRBD1
V: TRBV10-3
size: once
J: TRBJ1-6

DNA: TGTGCCAGCAGCTTGTCAGGGGTTGCGGAGACCCAGTACTTC
CDR3: CASSLSGVAETQYF
D: -
V: TRBV5-4
size: -
J: TRBJ2-5

DNA: TGTGCCAGCAGTCGTATGGGACAGGGGGCTAATCAGCCCCAGCATTTT
CDR3: CASSRMGQGANQPQHF
D: TRBD1
V: TRBV7-2
size: -
J: TRBJ1-5

DNA: TGTGCCAGCAGCTTAGTATTAGAGACCCAGTACTTC
CDR3: CASSLVLETQYF
D: -
V: TRBV7-8
size: -
J: TRBJ2-5

DNA: TGCGCCAGCAGCGCACTGGACAGCTCCGTTCCTTACGAGCAGTACTTC
CDR3: CASSALDSSVPYEQYF
D: -
V: TRBV5-1
size: -
J: TRBJ2-7

DNA: TGTGCCAGCAGCCCCCGAGAGGGTTTGGGGGAGCAGTACTTC
CDR3: CASSPREGLGEQYF
D: -
V: TRBV14
size: -
J: TRBJ2-7